Listed below are T cell receptor beta chains from one sample, sequenced in a study of blood T cells in healthy people across ages. TCRdb fed the 5' RACE reads into MiXCR, producing one record per CDR3 protein. The table has about 840,000 distinct CDR3 sequences, almost 30% seen once; the top ten hold roughly 10%. This same sample was also taken into another study, of T cells of mothers and their children.

The sample comprised blood. Source of these receptors: a woman aged 40 to 50 in good health. Each CDR3 is given with its conserved first and last residue. D genes are given only for firm matches. Clone size appears in some rows only: once, few, many, or a class for an expanded clone.

TRBV12-3/TRBV12-4	TRBJ2-7	few	TRBD1	14	CASRKDRGYYEQYF	TGTGCCAGCAGGAAGGACAGGGGATACTACGAGCAGTACTTC
TRBV5-1	TRBJ2-5	few	-	13	CASHVSPQETQYF	TGCGCCAGCCACGTCTCACCCCAAGAGACCCAGTACTTC
TRBV4-2	TRBJ1-2	-	-	13	CASSHAQIDGYTF	TGTGCCAGCAGCCATGCACAGATTGATGGCTACACCTTC
TRBV5-1	TRBJ2-1	few	TRBD2	15	CASSQGLAGAGKQFF	TGCGCCAGCAGCCAGGGACTAGCGGGGGCCGGTAAGCAGTTCTTC
TRBV12-3/TRBV12-4	TRBJ1-5	few	-	14	CASSGVPSNQPQHF	TGTGCCAGCAGTGGGGTCCCTAGCAATCAGCCCCAGCATTTT
TRBV28	TRBJ2-3	few	TRBD2	16	CASSLGRVGLTDTQYF	TGTGCCAGCAGTTTAGGGAGGGTAGGGCTCACAGATACGCAGTATTTT
TRBV5-1	TRBJ1-2	few	-	13	CASSLDSGYGYTF	TGCGCCAGCAGCTTGGACTCGGGGTATGGCTACACCTTC
TRBV27	TRBJ2-7	few	-	15	CASSLTPNGDYEQYF	TGTGCCAGCAGTCTGACCCCGAATGGGGATTACGAGCAGTACTTC
TRBV4-1	TRBJ2-1	-	TRBD2	17	CASNRVAGGDSYNEQFF	TGCGCCAGCAACCGCGTAGCGGGAGGCGATTCCTACAATGAGCAGTTCTTC
TRBV29-1	TRBJ2-5	many	TRBD2	15	CSVEKSGEFQETQYF	TGCAGCGTTGAAAAGAGCGGGGAGTTCCAAGAGACCCAGTACTTC
TRBV7-8	TRBJ2-2	-	TRBD2	17	CASRFSGGALNTGELFF	TGTGCCAGCAGATTTAGCGGGGGGGCCCTGAACACCGGGGAGCTGTTTTTT
TRBV4-1	TRBJ2-6	few	TRBD1	17	CASSRGQGEPGANVLTF	TGCGCCAGCAGCCGTGGACAGGGAGAGCCTGGGGCCAACGTCCTGACTTTC
TRBV2	TRBJ1-6	-	TRBD1	15	CASRGEDRVESPLHF	TGTGCCAGCAGGGGGGAGGACAGGGTTGAATCACCCCTCCACTTT
TRBV5-1	TRBJ2-5	few	TRBD1	15	CASSPSPGQRLVAYF	TGCGCCAGCAGCCCCTCCCCGGGACAGAGACTTGTGGCGTACTTC
TRBV27	TRBJ1-1	few	-	13	CASTPGFNTEAFF	TGTGCCAGCACCCCGGGCTTCAACACTGAAGCTTTCTTT
TRBV5-1	TRBJ1-2	few	-	17	CASSFRGGPVSNYGYTF	TGCGCCAGCAGCTTTAGAGGGGGGCCCGTTTCAAACTATGGCTACACCTTC
TRBV28	TRBJ2-1	many	TRBD2	16	CASSSPTGGAYNEQFF	TGTGCCAGCAGTTCCCCGACGGGGGGGGCCTACAATGAGCAGTTCTTC
TRBV29-1	TRBJ2-1	few	TRBD2	16	CSVEEGAAGGSNEQFF	TGCAGCGTTGAAGAAGGAGCAGCGGGGGGAAGTAATGAGCAGTTCTTC
TRBV18	TRBJ2-1	-	TRBD2	15	CASSPATSGGNEQFF	TGTGCCAGCTCACCCGCGACTAGCGGGGGCAATGAGCAGTTCTTC
TRBV2	TRBJ1-2	few	-	14	CASSDRRVDYGYTF	TGTGCCAGCAGTGATCGTCGGGTTGACTATGGCTACACCTTC
TRBV2	TRBJ1-1	-	-	13	CASSELEMTEAFF	TGTGCCAGCAGTGAGTTGGAAATGACTGAAGCTTTCTTT
TRBV5-4	TRBJ2-3	-	TRBD1	15	CASSFRQGASDTQYF	TGTGCCAGCAGCTTCCGGCAGGGGGCTTCAGATACGCAGTATTTT
TRBV7-2	TRBJ2-3	-	TRBD2	17	CASSARGGTSGADTQYF	TGTGCCAGCAGCGCCCGGGGGGGGACTAGCGGGGCAGATACGCAGTATTTT
TRBV27	TRBJ2-7	-	TRBD1	13	CANSLRTGYEQYF	TGTGCCAACAGTCTTAGGACAGGCTACGAGCAGTACTTC
TRBV5-4	TRBJ2-2	-	TRBD2	14	CASSLTSGGGELFF	TGTGCCAGCAGCTTGACTAGCGGGGGTGGGGAGCTGTTTTTT
TRBV4-1	TRBJ1-1	few	-	16	CASSQDSLGRYTEAFF	TGCGCCAGCAGCCAAGATTCGTTGGGCAGGTACACTGAAGCTTTCTTT
TRBV20-1	TRBJ2-5	few	-	14	CSARPRQLRETQYF	TGCAGTGCTAGGCCCAGGCAGCTTCGAGAGACCCAGTACTTC
TRBV4-2	TRBJ1-2	many	TRBD1	14	CASSPPTGYYGYTF	TGTGCCAGCAGCCCCCCGACAGGGTACTATGGCTACACCTTC
TRBV12-3/TRBV12-4	TRBJ1-1	-	-	15	CASSLKVGSSTEAFF	TGTGCCAGCAGTTTAAAGGTCGGGTCGAGCACTGAAGCTTTCTTT
TRBV5-1	TRBJ2-1	few	TRBD2	16	CASSLEPGTSGNEQFF	TGCGCCAGCAGCTTGGAGCCCGGGACTAGCGGTAATGAGCAGTTCTTC
TRBV29-1	TRBJ2-1	-	-	14	CSVKGQFWDNEQFF	TGCAGCGTCAAGGGGCAATTTTGGGACAATGAGCAGTTCTTC